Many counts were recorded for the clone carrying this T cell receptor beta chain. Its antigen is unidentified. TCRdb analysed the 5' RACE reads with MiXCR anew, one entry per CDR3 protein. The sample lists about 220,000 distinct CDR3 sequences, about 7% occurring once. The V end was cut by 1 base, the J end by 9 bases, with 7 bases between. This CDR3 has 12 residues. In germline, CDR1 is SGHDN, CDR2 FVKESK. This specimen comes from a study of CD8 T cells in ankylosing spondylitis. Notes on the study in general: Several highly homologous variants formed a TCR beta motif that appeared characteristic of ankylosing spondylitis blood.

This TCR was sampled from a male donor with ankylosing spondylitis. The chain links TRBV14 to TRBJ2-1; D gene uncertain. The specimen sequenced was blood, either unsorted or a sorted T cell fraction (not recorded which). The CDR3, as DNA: TGTGCCAGCAGCCAAGGGATTGTTGAGCAGTTCTTC. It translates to CASSQGIVEQFF.